This T cell receptor beta chain originates from a study of cytomegalovirus exposure and HLA in healthy donors. As for the study in general: As released early, the data held 70 million to 100 million unique TCRs from HLA-typed donors. Study results and limitations: A few CMV-associated chains were confirmed in vitro to be specific for CMV antigens.

Comment on this clone: Its antigen is unidentified.

Those who donated were healthy bone marrow donors. The PCR made use of 60 Vbeta and 13 Jbeta primers. Generated by immunoSEQ multiplex PCR, the TCRdb table keeps only in-frame clones and is missing some. Among roughly 150,000 clones listed, around 80% were seen once. Sequenced: PBMCs. This receptor was obtained from a woman aged 18-30 years in good health and CMV-seronegative.

The CDR3: CASSVLRGGTYNEQFF. The CDR3 DNA is TGTGCCAGCAGTGTCTTGCGGGGGGGCACCTACAATGAGCAGTTCTTC. J is TRBJ2-1 and V is TRBV6-1, with TRBD2 matching 9 bases. Germline V gene data show CDR1 as MNHNS and CDR2 as SASEGT. J lost 2 bases, V lost 4 bases, and 6 bases had no gene match. This CDR3 contains 16 residues.